What follows is one T cell receptor (beta chain) and its context. The data are from a study of blood T cell repertoires in COVID-19. Germline loops: CDR1 SGHVS, CDR2 FQNEAQ. The trim removed 1 base at V and 3 bases at J, leaving 3 bases unmatched. CDR3 length: 15 residues. Adults between about 18 and 95 years of age took part from 24 US areas. Self-reported history from a screening survey and questionnaire set each donor's cohort. Two consecutive negative NP/OP PCR tests, clearance, or resolved symptoms defined Cohort 3 recovery. Data came from immunoSEQ multiplex PCR; TCRdb stores just in-frame clones and leaves some out. The repertoire holds just over 300,000 clones, with 80% to 90% as singletons.

The source of this sequence is a man aged 25-40 years who had recovered from COVID-19. The rearrangement links TRBV7-8 to TRBJ1-5; 7 bases are shared with TRBD1. Sequenced: PBMCs or T cells enriched from blood (not recorded which). CDR3 sequence: CASSLEGASNQPQHF. The CDR3 bases are TGTGCCAGCAGCTTAGAGGGGGCCTCCAATCAGCCCCAGCATTTT.